Below are 11 T cell receptor beta chains sequenced from a single sample in a study of cytomegalovirus exposure and HLA in healthy donors. Method: immunoSEQ multiplex PCR; TCRdb's copy keeps in-frame clones and lacks some. The sample holds approximately 240,000 clones; around 90% are singletons and the top ten take approximately 0.99%. The material sequenced was PBMCs. The source is a woman between 18 and 29 years old in good health and CMV-seronegative.

V gene TRBV28 combines with J gene TRBJ2-7, with D perhaps matching TRBD1 (5 bases). There are 13 residues in the CDR3. Between the trimmed V and J ends, which lost 5 bases and 4 bases, there was a span of 12 bases. Germline loops: CDR1 MDHEN, CDR2 SYDVKM. The CDR3 region has the DNA TGTGCCAGCAGTCCAGGGTTGTCGTACGAGCAGTACTTC. Its protein product is CASSPGLSYEQYF.

CDR3 amino acids: CASSLFTGDNYEQYF. The CDR3 nucleotides read TGTGCCAGCAGTTTATTCACAGGGGACAACTACGAGCAGTACTTC. V is TRBV28 and J is TRBJ2-7, with 7 nucleotides matching TRBD1. The CDR3 sequence is 15 residues long. Germline CDR1 and CDR2: MDHEN and SYDVKM. Trimming at V came to 1 base and at J to 3 bases, leaving 6 bases not matched to a gene.

The chain has TRBV5-1 and TRBJ1-1, with D perhaps matching TRBD1 (5 bases). V lost 0 bases, J lost 1 base, and 10 bases lay in between. Germline V CDR1 and CDR2: SGHRS, YFSETQ. The CDR3 totals 15 residues. CDR3 loop: CASSLVSGANTEAFF. The CDR3 DNA sequence: TGCGCCAGCAGCTTGGTGAGTGGGGCGAACACTGAAGCTTTCTTT.

The chain combines TRBV7-9 with TRBJ2-6, with TRBD1 matching 9 bases. There are 16 residues in the CDR3. V shed 8 bases, J shed 1 base, and the junction held 6 bases outside the gene matches. Germline V gives CDR1 SEHNR, CDR2 FQNEAQ (reference sequence). The DNA for the CDR3 is TGTGCCAGCCGGGGACAGGGATTATCTGGGGCCAACGTCCTGACTTTC. Protein product: CASRGQGLSGANVLTF.

The CDR3 sequence is CATSREQGTGIRTNTIYF. The DNA for the CDR3 is TGTGCCACCAGCAGAGAGCAGGGGACAGGGATCAGGACAAACACCATATATTTT. V and J are TRBV15 and TRBJ1-3; 9 bases are a match to TRBD1. The germline gives CDR1 LNHNV, CDR2 YYDKDF (reference sequence). The CDR3 spans 18 residues. The ends lost 0 bases at V and 6 bases at J; junction bases unmatched: 12.

V gene TRBV5-1 combines with J gene TRBJ2-7; possible D gene TRBD2, 6 bases. Germline V gives CDR1 SGHRS, CDR2 YFSETQ. The CDR3 length is 16 residues. V was clipped by 0 bases and J by 0 bases, with 13 bases between them. The CDR3 nucleotides read TGCGCCAGCAGCTTGGGCCGGGACTTCAGCTCCTACGAGCAGTACTTC. As protein: CASSLGRDFSSYEQYF.

This sequence joins TRBV10-1 and TRBJ1-2; D perhaps matches TRBD1 (5 bases). Germline CDR1 WNHNN, CDR2 SYGVQD (reference sequence). CDR3 length: 16 residues. Trimming took off 0 bases at V and 2 bases at J, with 13 bases between the two ends. The CDR3 loop reads CASSESRAGINYGYTF. CDR3 DNA sequence: TGCGCCAGCAGTGAGTCTAGGGCAGGGATCAACTATGGCTACACCTTC.

The chain has TRBV4-1 and TRBJ2-7; D not certain. Looked up from germline, CDR1 is MGHRA and CDR2 is YSYEKL. CDR3 length: 14 residues. With 4 bases removed from V and 3 bases from J, the gap between germline ends came to 13 bases. CDR3 coding DNA: TGCGCCAGCAGCCCAAGCGACTCGAACTACGAGCAGTACTTC. It codes for CASSPSDSNYEQYF.

V and J are TRBV11-2 and TRBJ2-5; no reliable D call. CDR1 SGHAT and CDR2 FQNNGV come from the germline V gene. V shed 2 bases and J shed 4 bases, with 8 bases lying between them. This CDR3 region has 13 residues. The CDR3 bases are TGTGCCAGCAGCTTAAAGCATGGAGAGACCCAGTACTTC. This codes for CASSLKHGETQYF.

This rearrangement joins TRBV29-1 to TRBJ2-1; 10 bases are a match to TRBD2. Losses at the gene ends were 5 bases for V and 8 bases for J; bases not matched to a gene: 9. The germline gives CDR1 SQVTM, CDR2 ANQGSEA. The CDR3 extends over 14 amino acids. CDR3 sequence: CSVYLAGVTDEQFF. For the CDR3, the DNA is TGCAGCGTTTATCTAGCGGGAGTCACGGATGAGCAGTTCTTC.

The chain has TRBV19 and TRBJ1-2; D not certain. Germline CDR1 reads LNHDA; CDR2 reads SQIVND (reference sequence). The CDR3 sequence is 13 residues long. The germline V and J ends were trimmed by 7 bases and 3 bases, with 12 bases remaining between them. The CDR3 protein is CASTVRRDYGYTF. The CDR3 DNA follows: TGTGCCAGTACCGTCAGGAGGGACTATGGCTACACCTTC.